The 13 T cell receptor beta chains in this list originate from one sample, sequenced in a study of technical replicates of blood from several donors. TCRdb's table, derived via immunoSEQ multiplex PCR, lists solely in-frame clones and lacks some. The sample has about 81,000 clones, 80% to 90% seen once. Sequencing used PBMCs. These receptors all come from a human donor in good health. Some clones in this sample may be carry-over from other donors' samples.

The chain is built from TRBV5-1 and TRBJ2-7; no firm D call. V was cut by 0 bases and J by 2 bases, with 9 bases left in between. The CDR3 extends over 14 amino acids. Germline assignment: CDR1 SGHRS and CDR2 YFSETQ. The CDR3 reads CASSLGVIPYEQYF. CDR3 nucleotide sequence: TGCGCCAGCAGCTTGGGAGTAATCCCCTACGAGCAGTACTTC.

The DNA for the CDR3 is TGTGCCAGCAGCTTGGCACAGGAAGATACGCAGTATTTT. Translation: CASSLAQEDTQYF. This chain connects TRBV11-1 to TRBJ2-3, with D possibly being TRBD1 (5 bases). Germline V CDR1 and CDR2: SGHAT, FQDESV (reference sequence). This CDR3 has 13 residues. The V end was cut by 3 bases, the J end by 5 bases, with 9 bases between.

This chain joins TRBV10-3 and TRBJ2-6; D is unresolved. The CDR3 loop spans 14 amino acids. Germline-derived CDR1 and CDR2 are ENHRY and SYGVKD. V lost 8 bases, J lost 0 bases, and 8 bases lay in between. DNA of the CDR3: TGTGCCATCGGTAGTCCCTCTGGGGCCAACGTCCTGACTTTC. Its protein product is CAIGSPSGANVLTF.

V usage is TRBV27 and J usage is TRBJ2-3; the match to TRBD2 covers 10 bases. CDR1 is MNHEY, CDR2 SMNVEV, per germline (reference sequence). The CDR3 covers 15 residues. V shed 3 bases, J shed 2 bases, and the junction held 2 bases outside the gene matches. The CDR3: CASSFGLAATDTQYF. CDR3 coding DNA: TGTGCCAGCAGTTTCGGACTAGCGGCCACAGATACGCAGTATTTT.

The chain recombines TRBV12-5 with TRBJ2-2; 7 bases match TRBD1. The germline gives CDR1 LGHNT, CDR2 FRNRAP. This CDR3 has 18 amino acids. V was clipped by 2 bases and J by 2 bases; unmatched bases: 11. The CDR3 here is CASGLFWVGTENTGELFF. The CDR3 nucleotides are TGTGCTAGTGGTTTGTTCTGGGTGGGGACAGAAAACACCGGGGAGCTGTTTTTT.

This chain joins TRBV10-3 and TRBJ1-1, with TRBD1 matching 9 bases. The CDR3 sequence is 14 residues long. CDR1 and CDR2 from the germline V gene are ENHRY and SYGVKD. V was clipped by 4 bases and J by 5 bases; unmatched bases: 5. The CDR3 spells CAISAPQGATEAFF. The CDR3 DNA reads TGTGCCATCAGTGCACCACAGGGGGCGACTGAAGCTTTCTTT.

The chain is built from TRBV29-1 and TRBJ1-1, with D uncertain. Germline CDR1 reads SQVTM; CDR2 reads ANQGSEA. This CDR3 region has 13 residues. Trimming cost V 6 bases and J 0 bases, with 11 bases left between them. The CDR3 bases are TGCAGCGTAGAACAGTACATGAACACTGAAGCTTTCTTT. Amino acid sequence: CSVEQYMNTEAFF.

This sequence joins TRBV29-1 and TRBJ1-1, with a weak D call TRBD1 (5 bases). This CDR3 comprises 13 residues. Germline lookup yields CDR1 SQVTM and CDR2 ANQGSEA. Trimming removed 7 bases at V and 0 bases at J, with 12 bases between. The CDR3 region is CSAGHTMNTEAFF. CDR3 sequence (DNA): TGCAGCGCTGGACATACCATGAACACTGAAGCTTTCTTT.

The chain joins TRBV7-9 to TRBJ1-3, with D hard to call. The V end lost 7 bases, the J end lost 0 bases, and 13 bases lay between the germline ends. Germline V CDR1 and CDR2: SEHNR, FQNEAQ (reference sequence). The CDR3 contains 15 residues. The CDR3 DNA sequence: TGTGCCAGCATCCTTTGGGCGTCCTCTGGAAACACCATATATTTT. This encodes CASILWASSGNTIYF.

For the CDR3, the DNA is TGTGCCAGCAGCTTGGTACAGTTCGGAAACACCATATATTTT. This codes for CASSLVQFGNTIYF. This chain connects TRBV5-5 to TRBJ1-3; no clear D. V lost 0 bases to trimming and J lost 4 bases, with 8 bases between them. Germline V gene lookup returns CDR1 SGHKS and CDR2 YYEKEE (reference sequence). This CDR3 comprises 14 residues.

The CDR3 sequence: CASSVVGRGNTQYF. For the CDR3, the DNA is TGTGCCAGCAGCGTAGTCGGAAGGGGGAATACGCAGTATTTT. J is TRBJ2-3 and V is TRBV9, with D perhaps matching TRBD1 (6 bases). CDR1 and CDR2 (germline): SGDLS, YYNGEE. Trimming removed 0 bases from V and 7 bases from J, with 12 bases in between. The CDR3 covers 14 residues.

V and J are TRBV5-6 and TRBJ1-1; TRBD1 is a possible D gene (5 bases). This CDR3 has 14 amino acids. With 1 base removed from V and 2 bases from J, the gap between germline ends came to 9 bases. The germline V gene has CDR1 SGHDT and CDR2 YYEEEE. The CDR3 loop is CASSLRQINTEAFF. CDR3 nucleotides: TGTGCCAGCAGCTTGAGACAGATAAACACTGAAGCTTTCTTT.

This clone is a singleton in its sample. Here the CDR3 reads CASSYSGTVNSYEQYF. The CDR3 DNA reads as TGTGCCAGCAGTTACTCCGGGACAGTGAACTCCTACGAGCAGTACTTC. V gene TRBV6-5 combines with J gene TRBJ2-7; 7 bases are shared with TRBD1. V lost 0 bases and J lost 0; bases outside the gene matches: 5. Germline lookup yields CDR1 MNHEY and CDR2 SVGAGI. There are 16 residues in the CDR3.